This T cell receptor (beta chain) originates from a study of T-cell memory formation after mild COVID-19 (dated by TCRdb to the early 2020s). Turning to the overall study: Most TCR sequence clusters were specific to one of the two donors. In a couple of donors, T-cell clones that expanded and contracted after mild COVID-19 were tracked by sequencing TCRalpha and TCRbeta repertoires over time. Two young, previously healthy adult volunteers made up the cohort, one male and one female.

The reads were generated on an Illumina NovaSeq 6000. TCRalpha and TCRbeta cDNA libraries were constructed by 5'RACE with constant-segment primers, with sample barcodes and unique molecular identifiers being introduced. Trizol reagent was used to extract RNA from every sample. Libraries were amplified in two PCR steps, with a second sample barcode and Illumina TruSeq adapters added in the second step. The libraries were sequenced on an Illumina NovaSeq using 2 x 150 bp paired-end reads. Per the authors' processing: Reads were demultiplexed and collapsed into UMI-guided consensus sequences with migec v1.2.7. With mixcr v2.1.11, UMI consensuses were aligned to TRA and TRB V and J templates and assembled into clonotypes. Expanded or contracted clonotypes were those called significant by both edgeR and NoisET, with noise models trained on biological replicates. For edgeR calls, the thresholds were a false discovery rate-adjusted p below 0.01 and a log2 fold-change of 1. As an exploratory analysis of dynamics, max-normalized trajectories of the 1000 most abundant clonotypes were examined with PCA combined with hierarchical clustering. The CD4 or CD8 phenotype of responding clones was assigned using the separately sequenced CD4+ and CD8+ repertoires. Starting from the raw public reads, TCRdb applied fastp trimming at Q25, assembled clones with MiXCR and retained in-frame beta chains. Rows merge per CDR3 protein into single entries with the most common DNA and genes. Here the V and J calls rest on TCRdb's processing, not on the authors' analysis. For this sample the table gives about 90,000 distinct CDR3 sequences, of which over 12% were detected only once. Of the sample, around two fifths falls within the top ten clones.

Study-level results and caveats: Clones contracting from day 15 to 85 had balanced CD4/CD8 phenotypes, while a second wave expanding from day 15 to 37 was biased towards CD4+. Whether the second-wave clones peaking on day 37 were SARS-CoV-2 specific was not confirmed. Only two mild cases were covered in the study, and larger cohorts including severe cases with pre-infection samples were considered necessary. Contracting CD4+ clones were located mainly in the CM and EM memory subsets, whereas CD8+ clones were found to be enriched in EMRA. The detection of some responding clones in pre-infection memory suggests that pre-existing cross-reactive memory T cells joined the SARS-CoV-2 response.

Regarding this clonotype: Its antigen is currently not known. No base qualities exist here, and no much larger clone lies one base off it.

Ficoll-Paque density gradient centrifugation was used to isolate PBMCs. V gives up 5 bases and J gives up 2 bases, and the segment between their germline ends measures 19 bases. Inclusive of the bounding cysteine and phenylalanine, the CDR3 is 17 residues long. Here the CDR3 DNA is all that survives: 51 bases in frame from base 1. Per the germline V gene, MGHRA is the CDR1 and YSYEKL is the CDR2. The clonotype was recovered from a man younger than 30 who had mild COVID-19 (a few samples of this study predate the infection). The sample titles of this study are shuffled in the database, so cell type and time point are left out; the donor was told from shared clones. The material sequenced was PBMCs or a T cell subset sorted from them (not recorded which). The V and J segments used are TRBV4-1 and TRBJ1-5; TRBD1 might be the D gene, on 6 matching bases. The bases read TGCGCCAGCAGCAGCCGGGACAATGGCCCGCGCAATCAGCCCCAGCATTTT. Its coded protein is CASSSRDNGPRNQPQHF.